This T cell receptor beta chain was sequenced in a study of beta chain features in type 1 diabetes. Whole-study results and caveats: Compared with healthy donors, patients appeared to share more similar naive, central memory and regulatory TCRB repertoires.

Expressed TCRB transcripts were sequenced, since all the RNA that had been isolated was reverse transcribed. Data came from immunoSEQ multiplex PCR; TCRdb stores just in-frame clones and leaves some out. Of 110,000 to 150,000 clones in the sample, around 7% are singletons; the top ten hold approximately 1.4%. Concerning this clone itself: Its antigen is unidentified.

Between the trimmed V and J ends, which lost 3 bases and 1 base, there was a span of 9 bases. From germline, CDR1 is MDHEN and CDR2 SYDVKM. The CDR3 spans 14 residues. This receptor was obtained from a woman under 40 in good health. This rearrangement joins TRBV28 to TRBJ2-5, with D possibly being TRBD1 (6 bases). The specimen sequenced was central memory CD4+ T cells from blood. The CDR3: CASSLTGSQETQYF. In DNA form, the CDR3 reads TGTGCCAGCAGTTTGACAGGTAGCCAAGAGACCCAGTACTTC.